These T cell receptor beta chains were read from a single sample in a study of blood T cell repertoires in COVID-19. Assay used: immunoSEQ multiplex PCR; TCRdb lists only in-frame clones, some missing. The sample has tens of thousands of clones, around 81% seen once. The sample comprised peripheral blood. The receptors here all came from a woman aged 70-85 years with acute or convalescent COVID-19. Both conserved end residues are part of each CDR3. Each record gives: J gene, V gene, clone size, D gene, CDR3 protein, CDR3 DNA. A D gene is named only where the DNA matches it firmly. Clone size is shown for a subset of rows, as once, few, many or a class of expanded clone.

TRBJ1-2 | TRBV28 | . | TRBD1 | CASRGTGSYQGYTF | TGTGCCAGCAGGGGGACAGGGTCGTATCAGGGCTACACCTTC
TRBJ2-1 | TRBV12-1 | . | . | CASSSGTSGRLCEQFF | TGTGCCAGCAGCTCCGGGACTAGCGGGCGTCTCTGTGAGCAGTTCTTC
TRBJ2-2 | TRBV19 | . | . | CASSIDRTGELFF | TGTGCCAGTAGTATAGACCGTACCGGGGAGCTGTTTTTT
TRBJ2-2 | TRBV6-6 | . | TRBD1 | CASSLVLPGQGGTGELFF | TGTGCCAGCAGTCTTGTACTGCCGGGACAGGGAGGGACCGGGGAGCTGTTTTTT
TRBJ1-4 | TRBV28 | . | . | CASSYGGGDEKLFF | TGTGCCAGCAGTTATGGGGGGGGAGATGAAAAACTGTTTTTT
TRBJ1-6 | TRBV6-2/TRBV6-3 | . | TRBD1 | CASSPWDSLPLHF | TGTGCCAGCAGCCCCTGGGACAGCCTGCCCCTCCACTTT
TRBJ1-2 | TRBV6-5 | . | . | CASCNRQLANYGYTF | TGTGCCAGCTGTAACCGACAGTTAGCTAACTATGGCTACACCTTC
TRBJ1-5 | TRBV29-1 | . | . | CSAEEGNQPQHF | TGCAGCGCTGAGGAGGGAAATCAGCCCCAGCATTTT
TRBJ1-1 | TRBV5-1 | . | . | CASSRNTGIPQAFF | TGCGCCAGCAGCCGTAATACAGGGATCCCTCAAGCTTTCTTT
TRBJ1-1 | TRBV7-7 | . | TRBD1 | CASSSQGQGARKPNTEAFF | TGTGCCAGCAGCTCTCAGGGACAGGGCGCTCGAAAACCGAACACTGAAGCTTTCTTT
TRBJ2-3 | TRBV3-1/TRBV3-2 | . | TRBD2 | CASSQEVGRASVTQYF | TGTGCCAGCAGCCAAGAAGTCGGGAGGGCCTCGGTTACGCAGTATTTT
TRBJ1-2 | TRBV15 | . | TRBD1 | CATSGVDRGAGYGYTF | TGTGCCACCAGCGGTGTTGACAGGGGGGCAGGATATGGCTACACCTTC
TRBJ2-1 | TRBV11-2 | once | . | CASSFSSNVVEQFF | TGTGCCAGCAGCTTCTCTAGTAATGTCGTGGAGCAGTTCTTC
TRBJ2-7 | TRBV6-2/TRBV6-3 | . | . | CASSYSTMGDEQYF | TGTGCCAGCAGTTACTCGACTATGGGCGACGAGCAGTACTTC
TRBJ1-2 | TRBV28 | . | . | CASSLSGTGWGGYTF | TGTGCCAGCAGTTTATCCGGGACTGGCTGGGGTGGCTACACCTTC
TRBJ1-4 | TRBV6-6 | . | . | CASTQDPREKLFF | TGTGCCAGCACCCAGGATCCCAGGGAAAAACTGTTTTTT
TRBJ2-5 | TRBV7-9 | . | TRBD2 | CASSSPSGSGRIQETQYF | TGTGCCAGCAGCTCCCCGAGCGGGAGCGGGAGGATCCAAGAGACCCAGTACTTC
TRBJ1-6 | TRBV19 | . | TRBD1 | CASSPRDRSRHSPLHF | TGTGCCAGTAGTCCCCGGGACAGGAGCCGGCATTCACCCCTCCACTTT
TRBJ1-2 | TRBV6-6 | . | TRBD1 | CASSSDRVVGYTF | TGTGCCAGCAGCTCTGACAGGGTAGTAGGCTACACCTTC
TRBJ2-1 | TRBV6-4 | . | TRBD2 | CASSREYSGTNNEQFF | TGTGCCAGCAGTAGGGAATATAGCGGGACTAACAATGAGCAGTTCTTC
TRBJ1-1 | TRBV4-1 | few | TRBD1 | CASRRTGGVNTEAFF | TGCGCCAGCAGGAGGACAGGGGGCGTGAACACTGAAGCTTTCTTT
TRBJ1-5 | TRBV2 | once | TRBD1 | CASRGQGGFQPQHF | TGTGCCAGCAGGGGACAGGGAGGTTTTCAGCCCCAGCATTTT
TRBJ1-2 | TRBV19 | . | TRBD1 | CASSPDRTFYGYTF | TGTGCCAGTAGCCCGGACAGGACCTTCTATGGCTACACCTTC
TRBJ2-7 | TRBV15 | few | . | CATSRDAGTYEQYF | TGTGCCACCAGCAGAGATGCCGGGACCTACGAGCAGTACTTC
TRBJ2-1 | TRBV6-1 | . | . | CASSEYRGNEQFF | TGTGCCAGCAGTGAATATAGGGGCAATGAGCAGTTCTTC
TRBJ2-1 | TRBV28 | few | . | CASTTSYNEQFF | TGTGCCAGCACGACATCCTACAATGAGCAGTTCTTC
TRBJ2-5 | TRBV5-1 | . | TRBD1 | CASTRTGGDQETQYF | TGCGCCAGCACGAGGACAGGGGGCGACCAAGAGACCCAGTACTTC